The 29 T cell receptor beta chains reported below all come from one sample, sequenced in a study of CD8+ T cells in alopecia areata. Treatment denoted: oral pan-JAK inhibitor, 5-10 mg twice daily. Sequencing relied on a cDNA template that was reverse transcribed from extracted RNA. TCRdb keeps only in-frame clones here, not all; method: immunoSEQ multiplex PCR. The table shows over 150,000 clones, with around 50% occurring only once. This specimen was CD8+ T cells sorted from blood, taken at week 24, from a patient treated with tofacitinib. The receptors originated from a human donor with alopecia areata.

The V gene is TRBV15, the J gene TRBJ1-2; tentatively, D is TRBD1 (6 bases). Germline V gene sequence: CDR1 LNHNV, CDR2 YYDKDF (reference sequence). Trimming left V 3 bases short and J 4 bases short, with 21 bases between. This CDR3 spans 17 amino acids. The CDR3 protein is CATSRHPQGGASYGYTF. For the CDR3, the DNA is TGTGCCACCAGCAGGCATCCCCAAGGGGGGGCCTCCTATGGCTACACCTTC.

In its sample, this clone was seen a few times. In nucleotides, the CDR3 is TGTGCCAGTAGTATAGCCCCCTCCGGCACTGAAGCTTTCTTT. It is translated as CASSIAPSGTEAFF. This chain connects TRBV19 to TRBJ1-1; D is undetermined. V lost 1 base to trimming and J lost 4 bases, with 10 bases between them. Germline CDR1 reads LNHDA; CDR2 reads SQIVND (reference sequence). The CDR3 is made up of 14 amino acids.

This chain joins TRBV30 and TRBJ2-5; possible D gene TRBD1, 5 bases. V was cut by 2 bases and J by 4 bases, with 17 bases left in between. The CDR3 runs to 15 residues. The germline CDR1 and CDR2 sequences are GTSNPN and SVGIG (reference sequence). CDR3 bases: TGTGCCTGGAGTCCCAGTGGGGCCCTCCTAGAGACCCAGTACTTC. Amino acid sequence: CAWSPSGALLETQYF.

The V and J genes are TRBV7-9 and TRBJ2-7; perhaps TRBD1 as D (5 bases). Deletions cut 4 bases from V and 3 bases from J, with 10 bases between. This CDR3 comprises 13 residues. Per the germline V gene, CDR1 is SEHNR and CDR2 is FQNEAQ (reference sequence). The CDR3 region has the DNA TGTGCCAGCAGCTCTAACCAGGGCTACGAGCAGTACTTC. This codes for CASSSNQGYEQYF.

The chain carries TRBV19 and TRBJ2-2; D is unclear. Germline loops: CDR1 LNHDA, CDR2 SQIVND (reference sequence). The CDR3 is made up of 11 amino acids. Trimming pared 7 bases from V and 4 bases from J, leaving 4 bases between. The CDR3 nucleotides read TGTGCCAGTATATCCACCGGGGAGCTGTTTTTT. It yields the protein CASISTGELFF.

The CDR3 reads CASSLDGINEQFF. In DNA form, the CDR3 reads TGTGCCAGCAGCTTAGACGGGATCAATGAGCAGTTCTTC. The chain has TRBV11-2 and TRBJ2-1, with D possibly matching TRBD2 (5 bases). The CDR3 runs to 13 residues. The germline CDR1 and CDR2 sequences are SGHAT and FQNNGV. V lost 0 bases and J 6 bases, leaving 6 bases between the germline ends.

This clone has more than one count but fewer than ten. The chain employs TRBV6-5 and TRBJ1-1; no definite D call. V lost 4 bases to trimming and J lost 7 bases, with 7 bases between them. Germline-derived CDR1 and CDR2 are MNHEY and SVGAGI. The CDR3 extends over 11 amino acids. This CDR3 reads CASSFSNEAFF. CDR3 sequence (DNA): TGTGCCAGCAGTTTTTCGAATGAAGCTTTCTTT.

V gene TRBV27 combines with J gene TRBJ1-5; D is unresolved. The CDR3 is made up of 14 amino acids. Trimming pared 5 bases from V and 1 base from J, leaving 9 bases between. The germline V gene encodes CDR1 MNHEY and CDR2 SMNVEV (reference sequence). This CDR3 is CASSRRSSNQPQHF. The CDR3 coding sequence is TGTGCCAGCAGTCGTCGGAGCAGCAATCAGCCCCAGCATTTT.

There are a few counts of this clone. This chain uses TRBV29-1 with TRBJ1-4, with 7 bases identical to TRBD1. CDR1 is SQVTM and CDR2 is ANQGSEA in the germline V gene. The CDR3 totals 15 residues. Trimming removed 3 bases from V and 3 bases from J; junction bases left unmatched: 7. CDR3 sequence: CSVEGQGGPNEKLFF. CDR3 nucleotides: TGCAGCGTTGAGGGCCAGGGGGGACCTAATGAAAAACTGTTTTTT.

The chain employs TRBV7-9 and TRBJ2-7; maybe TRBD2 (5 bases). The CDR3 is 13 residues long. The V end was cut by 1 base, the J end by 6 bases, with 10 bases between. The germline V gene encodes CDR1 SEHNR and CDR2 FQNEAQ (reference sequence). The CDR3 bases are TGTGCCAGCAGCTTAGATCGGGATGGCGAGCAGTACTTC. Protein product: CASSLDRDGEQYF.

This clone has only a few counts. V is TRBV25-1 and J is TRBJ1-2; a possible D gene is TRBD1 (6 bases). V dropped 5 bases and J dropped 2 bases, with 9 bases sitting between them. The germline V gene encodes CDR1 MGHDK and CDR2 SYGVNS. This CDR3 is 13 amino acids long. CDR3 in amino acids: CASSQGYNYGYTF. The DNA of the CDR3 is TGTGCCAGCAGTCAGGGGTACAACTATGGCTACACCTTC.

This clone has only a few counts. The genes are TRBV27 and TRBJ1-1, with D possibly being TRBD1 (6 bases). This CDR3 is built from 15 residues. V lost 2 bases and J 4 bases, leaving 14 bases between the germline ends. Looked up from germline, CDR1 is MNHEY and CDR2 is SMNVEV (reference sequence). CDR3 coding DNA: TGTGCCAGCAGTTTAATGGCAACAGGGTTCACTGAAGCTTTCTTT. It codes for CASSLMATGFTEAFF.

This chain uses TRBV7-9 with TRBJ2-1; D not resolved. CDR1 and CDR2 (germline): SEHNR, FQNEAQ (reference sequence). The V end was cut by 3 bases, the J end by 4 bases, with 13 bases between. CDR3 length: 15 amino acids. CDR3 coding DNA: TGTGCCAGCAGCTTCTCAGAAGAAGGTTACAATGAGCAGTTCTTC. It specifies CASSFSEEGYNEQFF. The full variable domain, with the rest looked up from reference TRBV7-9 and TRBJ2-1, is DTGVSQNPRHKITKRGQNVTFRCDPISEHNRLYWYRQTLGQGPEFLTYFQNEAQLEKSRLLSDRFSAERPKGSFSTLEIQRTEQGDSAMYLCASSFSEEGYNEQFFGPGTRLTVL.

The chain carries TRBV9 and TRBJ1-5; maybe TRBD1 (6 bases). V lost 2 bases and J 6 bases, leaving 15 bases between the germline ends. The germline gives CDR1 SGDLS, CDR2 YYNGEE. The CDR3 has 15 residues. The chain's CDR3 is CASSVGGGSGQPQHF. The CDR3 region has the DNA TGTGCCAGCAGCGTGGGCGGGGGCTCGGGTCAGCCCCAGCATTTT.

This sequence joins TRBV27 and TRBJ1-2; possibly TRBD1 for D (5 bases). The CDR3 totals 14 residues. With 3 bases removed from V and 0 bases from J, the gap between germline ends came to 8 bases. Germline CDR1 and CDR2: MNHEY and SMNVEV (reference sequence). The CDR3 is CASSLTATNYGYTF. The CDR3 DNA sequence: TGTGCCAGCAGTTTGACAGCGACTAACTATGGCTACACCTTC.

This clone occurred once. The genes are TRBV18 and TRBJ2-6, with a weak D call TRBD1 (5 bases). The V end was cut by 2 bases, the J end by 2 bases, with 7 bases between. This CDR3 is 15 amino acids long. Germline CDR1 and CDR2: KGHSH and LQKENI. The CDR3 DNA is TGTGCCAGCTCACCAAAGGGGACTGGGGCCAACGTCCTGACTTTC. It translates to CASSPKGTGANVLTF.

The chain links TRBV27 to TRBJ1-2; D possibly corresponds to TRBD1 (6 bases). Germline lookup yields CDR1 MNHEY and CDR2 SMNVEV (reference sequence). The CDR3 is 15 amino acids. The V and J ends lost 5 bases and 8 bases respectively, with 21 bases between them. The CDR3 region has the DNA TGTGCCAGCAGTCCAGATTCGAGGGGGTTGAAAGGCTACACCTTC. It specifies CASSPDSRGLKGYTF.

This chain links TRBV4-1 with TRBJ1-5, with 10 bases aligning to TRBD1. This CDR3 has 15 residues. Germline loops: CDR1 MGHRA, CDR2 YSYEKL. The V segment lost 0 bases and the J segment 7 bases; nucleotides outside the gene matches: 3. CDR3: CASSQERQGAQPQHF. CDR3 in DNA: TGCGCCAGCAGCCAAGAGAGACAGGGGGCACAGCCCCAGCATTTT.

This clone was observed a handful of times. CDR3 region: CASSFPNRVDTQYF. The DNA for the CDR3 is TGTGCCAGCAGTTTCCCCAACAGGGTAGATACGCAGTATTTT. The chain is built from TRBV27 and TRBJ2-3; D is possibly TRBD1 (6 bases). This CDR3 is 14 amino acids long. With 3 bases removed from V and 5 bases from J, the gap between germline ends came to 12 bases. Germline CDR1 and CDR2: MNHEY and SMNVEV (reference sequence).

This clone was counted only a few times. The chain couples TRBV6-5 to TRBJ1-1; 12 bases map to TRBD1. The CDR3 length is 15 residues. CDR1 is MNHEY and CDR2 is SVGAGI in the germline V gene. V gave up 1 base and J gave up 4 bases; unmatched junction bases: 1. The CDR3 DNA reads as TGTGCCAGCAGTTACTGGGACAGGGGGCCCACTGAAGCTTTCTTT. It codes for CASSYWDRGPTEAFF.

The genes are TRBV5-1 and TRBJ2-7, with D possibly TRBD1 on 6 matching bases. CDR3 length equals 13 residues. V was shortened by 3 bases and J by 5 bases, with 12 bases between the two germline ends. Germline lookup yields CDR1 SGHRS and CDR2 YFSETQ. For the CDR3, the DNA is TGCGCCAGCAGCTCCACAGGGTTCCACGAGCAGTACTTC. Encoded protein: CASSSTGFHEQYF.

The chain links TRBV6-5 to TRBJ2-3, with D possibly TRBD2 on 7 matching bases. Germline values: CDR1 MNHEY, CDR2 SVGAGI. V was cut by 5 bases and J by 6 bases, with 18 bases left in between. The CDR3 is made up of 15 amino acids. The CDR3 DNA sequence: TGTGCCAGCAGTCCGTCGGGGGGCCTTTGGGATACGCAGTATTTT. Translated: CASSPSGGLWDTQYF.

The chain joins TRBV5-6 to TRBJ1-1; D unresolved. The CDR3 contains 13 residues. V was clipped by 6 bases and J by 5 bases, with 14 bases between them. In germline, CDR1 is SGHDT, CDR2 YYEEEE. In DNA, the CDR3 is TGTGCCAGCAACCTAGGTCGATCGACTGAAGCTTTCTTT. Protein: CASNLGRSTEAFF.

The CDR3 nucleotides read TGTGCCAGTAGTTCCCGACTAGCCGGCACAGATACGCAGTATTTT. As protein: CASSSRLAGTDTQYF. This rearrangement joins TRBV19 to TRBJ2-3; 7 nucleotides match TRBD2. CDR1 is LNHDA, CDR2 SQIVND, per germline (reference sequence). Germline trimming cut 5 bases from V and 1 base from J; bases unmatched to any gene: 6. The CDR3 runs to 15 residues.

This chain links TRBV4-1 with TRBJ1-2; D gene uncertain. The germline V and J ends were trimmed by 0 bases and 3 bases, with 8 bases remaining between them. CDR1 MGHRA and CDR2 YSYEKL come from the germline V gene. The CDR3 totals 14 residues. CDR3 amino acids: CASSQEVSDYGYTF. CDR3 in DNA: TGCGCCAGCAGCCAAGAGGTCAGTGACTATGGCTACACCTTC.

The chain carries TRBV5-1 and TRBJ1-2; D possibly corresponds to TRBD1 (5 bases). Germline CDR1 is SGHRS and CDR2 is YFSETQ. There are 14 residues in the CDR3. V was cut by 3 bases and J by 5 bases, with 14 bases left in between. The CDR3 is CASSSNVDSYGYTF. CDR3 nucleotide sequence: TGCGCCAGCAGCTCAAACGTAGACAGTTATGGCTACACCTTC.

The CDR3 bases are TGTGCCAGCAGTTACGGGGACAGGGGTTACATTCAGTACTTC. Residues: CASSYGDRGYIQYF. The V and J genes are TRBV6-5 and TRBJ2-4; 10 bases are shared with TRBD1. The CDR3 runs to 14 residues. Losses at the gene ends were 2 bases for V and 8 bases for J; bases not matched to a gene: 3. From germline, CDR1 is MNHEY and CDR2 SVGAGI.

The CDR3 loop reads CASSPGTGSDTQYF. The CDR3 nucleotides are TGTGCCAGCAGCCCCGGGACAGGGTCAGATACGCAGTATTTT. This chain connects TRBV6-5 to TRBJ2-3; 9 nucleotides match TRBD1. V lost 6 bases to trimming and J lost 4 bases; unmatched junction nucleotides: 5. The CDR3 covers 14 residues. The germline CDR1 and CDR2 sequences are MNHEY and SVGAGI.

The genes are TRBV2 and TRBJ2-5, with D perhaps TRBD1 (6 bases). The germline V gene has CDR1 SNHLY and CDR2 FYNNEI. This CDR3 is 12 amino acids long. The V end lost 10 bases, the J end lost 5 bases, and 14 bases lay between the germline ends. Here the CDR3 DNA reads TGTGCCACCCCCCCAGGGGTCGAGACCCAGTACTTC. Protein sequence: CATPPGVETQYF.